This is a list of T cell receptor beta chains from one sample in a study of blood T cell repertoires in COVID-19. The data were produced by immunoSEQ multiplex PCR, yet TCRdb's version contains in-frame clones alone and is incomplete. The sample gives hundreds of thousands of clones, more than 75% of which show up once; approximately 1.5% is in the top ten. The sample comprised PBMCs or T cells enriched from blood (not recorded which). These receptors all stem from a woman aged 45-65 years who had recovered from COVID-19. Each CDR3 is given with its conserved first and last residue. The D gene is left open where the match is weak. Not all rows give a size; the values are once, few, many and, for expanded clones, a class.

DNA	CDR3	size	D	V	J
TGTGCCAGCAGCGTAGCGGGCGGGAGGGCCACCGAGCAGTACTTC	CASSVAGGRATEQYF	NA	TRBD2	TRBV9	TRBJ2-7
TGCGCCAGCAGCCGGACTAGCGGGAGGTTGAATGAGCAGTTCTTC	CASSRTSGRLNEQFF	few	TRBD2	TRBV5-1	TRBJ2-1
TGTGCCAGCAGCTTAGGGGGCTCTGGGGCCAACGTCCTGACTTTC	CASSLGGSGANVLTF	NA	NA	TRBV5-6	TRBJ2-6
TGTGCCAGCAGCGACTTACAAGAGGCGGAAAAACTGTTTTTT	CASSDLQEAEKLFF	NA	NA	TRBV5-6	TRBJ1-4
TGTGCCAGCATTTGGGGGGGCTCGATGTTGGGGACTGAAGCTTTCTTT	CASIWGGSMLGTEAFF	NA	NA	TRBV2	TRBJ1-1
TGTGCCAGCAACCAGTTGGGGGGGGAAGAGACCCAGTACTTC	CASNQLGGEETQYF	NA	TRBD2	TRBV14	TRBJ2-5
TGTGCCAGCAGCTTAGGTGTCCGGAGTTCCACCTTC	CASSLGVRSSTF	NA	NA	TRBV7-2	TRBJ1-2
TGCGCCAGCAGCCAAATTCGGCTAGCAGGTGAGCAGTTCTTC	CASSQIRLAGEQFF	NA	NA	TRBV4-1	TRBJ2-1
TGCGCCAGCAGCTCACCGGGTTCGGGAAACACCATATATTTT	CASSSPGSGNTIYF	NA	NA	TRBV5-1	TRBJ1-3
TGTGCCAGCAGCTCGGACAGGGGGGTCTACGAGCAGTACTTC	CASSSDRGVYEQYF	few	TRBD1	TRBV7-2	TRBJ2-7
TGCGCCAGCAGCCAACCGACAGGGCTGCGGTCTGGCTACACCTTC	CASSQPTGLRSGYTF	NA	TRBD1	TRBV4-1	TRBJ1-2
TGTGCCAGCAGCCCCTGGCTAGCGGGAGATTACGAGCAGTACTTC	CASSPWLAGDYEQYF	NA	TRBD2	TRBV5-4	TRBJ2-7
TGCAGTGCTAGTGAGGGGGACAGGGGGTTCTATGGCTACACCTTC	CSASEGDRGFYGYTF	NA	TRBD1	TRBV20-1	TRBJ1-2
TGTGCCAGCAGACCTGGACAGACTAACACTGAAGCTTTCTTT	CASRPGQTNTEAFF	NA	NA	TRBV6-5	TRBJ1-1
TGTGCCAGCGGCAGGGTGTCGGCTAATGAAAAACTGTTTTTT	CASGRVSANEKLFF	NA	NA	TRBV6-5	TRBJ1-4
TGTGCCAGTAGTACCCAAACAGGGAATCAGCCCCAGCATTTT	CASSTQTGNQPQHF	NA	NA	TRBV19	TRBJ1-5
TGTGCCAGCAGTGATCGGGGGGGGCAGTACTTC	CASSDRGGQYF	NA	TRBD2	TRBV2	TRBJ2-7
TGTGCCAGCTCACCCACCCCGGGGTTCGTCACTGAAGCTTTCTTT	CASSPTPGFVTEAFF	NA	NA	TRBV18	TRBJ1-1
TGTGCCAGCAGCTTAATGACAGGGGCGGGAAACACTGAAGCTTTCTTT	CASSLMTGAGNTEAFF	NA	TRBD1	TRBV7-3	TRBJ1-1
TGCGCCAGCAGCTTGGCTCGCGGTAACAACCAAGAGACCCAGTACTTC	CASSLARGNNQETQYF	NA	NA	TRBV5-1	TRBJ2-5
TGTGCCTGGAGTGTCGGGGGAGGGCCGTTCGAGCAGTACTTC	CAWSVGGGPFEQYF	NA	TRBD2	TRBV30	TRBJ2-7
TGTGCCACGCGGGACAGGAACTACGAGCAGTACTTC	CATRDRNYEQYF	NA	TRBD1	TRBV19	TRBJ2-7
TGTGCCAGCAGAGGGGGACTAGCGGGTGGGGCCGGGGAGCTGTTTTTT	CASRGGLAGGAGELFF	NA	TRBD2	TRBV2	TRBJ2-2
TGTGCCTGGAACAGGGGACTAGCGGGAGCCGGGGAGCTGTTTTTT	CAWNRGLAGAGELFF	NA	TRBD2	TRBV30	TRBJ2-2
TGTGCCAGCAGCGAGGGACTAGAATCCTACAATGAGCAGTTCTTC	CASSEGLESYNEQFF	once	TRBD2	TRBV5-4	TRBJ2-1
TGTGCCGTTGCAAGATATCAAGGGGACTATGGCTACACCTTC	CAVARYQGDYGYTF	many	NA	TRBV7-2	TRBJ1-2
TGCGCAATGACTAGCGGGAGTGCAGATACGCAGTATTTT	CAMTSGSADTQYF	NA	TRBD2	TRBV10-1	TRBJ2-3
TGTGCCAGCAGCGCAACTAATTACGAGCAGTACTTC	CASSATNYEQYF	NA	NA	TRBV9	TRBJ2-7
TGTGCCAGCAGCCAAGCCAGGACAGGGGGCGACTATGGCTACACCTTC	CASSQARTGGDYGYTF	NA	TRBD1	TRBV3-1/TRBV3-2	TRBJ1-2
TGCGCCAGCAGCTTGGACGGGACTAGCTTAAACGAGCAGTACTTC	CASSLDGTSLNEQYF	NA	TRBD2	TRBV5-1	TRBJ2-7
TGTGCCAGCAGTTCACCACAGGGGGTCTATGGCTACACCTTC	CASSSPQGVYGYTF	few	TRBD1	TRBV28	TRBJ1-2
TGTGCCAGCTCCGGTGCGGGAGCAACTAATGAAAAACTGTTTTTT	CASSGAGATNEKLFF	NA	NA	TRBV28	TRBJ1-4
TGTGCCTGGAGTGTACGGGGGGGTCTCAATCAGCCCCAGCATTTT	CAWSVRGGLNQPQHF	NA	NA	TRBV30	TRBJ1-5
TGTGCCAGCAGTTTGACAGGGAACTATGGCTACACCTTC	CASSLTGNYGYTF	NA	TRBD1	TRBV27	TRBJ1-2
TGTGCCAGCACCGCCGAGGTTGCGGGAGCTTACGAGCAGTACTTC	CASTAEVAGAYEQYF	many	TRBD2	TRBV6-5	TRBJ2-7
TGTGCCAGCAGTTTATTAGGGGCAAGCACAGATACGCAGTATTTT	CASSLLGASTDTQYF	NA	NA	TRBV28	TRBJ2-3
TGTGCCACCAGCAGAGCTCGACAGTACAATGAGCAGTTCTTC	CATSRARQYNEQFF	NA	NA	TRBV15	TRBJ2-1
TGTGCCAGCCGGGACAGGGTAATCGCCGGGGAGCTGTTTTTT	CASRDRVIAGELFF	NA	TRBD1	TRBV3-1/TRBV3-2	TRBJ2-2
TGTGCCAGCAGCCGATATAGCGGGAGCGGAGGCAATGAGCAGTTCTTC	CASSRYSGSGGNEQFF	NA	TRBD2	TRBV27	TRBJ2-1
TGTGCCAGCAGAGGGGACTCTTCTGATACGCAGTATTTT	CASRGDSSDTQYF	NA	NA	TRBV28	TRBJ2-3
TGTGCCTGGAGTCAGACAGGGGAGGCTGAAGCTTTCTTT	CAWSQTGEAEAFF	NA	TRBD1	TRBV30	TRBJ1-1
TGTGCCAGCAGTCTAGCGAAGACACTAGCGGGAGATTATGAGCAGTTCTTC	CASSLAKTLAGDYEQFF	NA	TRBD2	TRBV3-1/TRBV3-2	TRBJ2-1
TGTGCCAGCAGTCCGGAGGTAGCGGACACCGGGGAGCTGTTTTTT	CASSPEVADTGELFF	NA	NA	TRBV2	TRBJ2-2
TGTGCCAGCAGAAACAGGGCGTCTTTGGGAGGCTACACCTTC	CASRNRASLGGYTF	NA	NA	TRBV27	TRBJ1-2
TGTGCCAGCTCACAGAGCTCTCGCTACGAGCAGTACTTC	CASSQSSRYEQYF	NA	NA	TRBV18	TRBJ2-7
TGTGCCATCAGAGACCCACGGGGAGGCTATGGCTACACCTTC	CAIRDPRGGYGYTF	NA	NA	TRBV10-3	TRBJ1-2
TGTGCCAGCAGTCCCGTGGGCATCCAAGAGACCCAGTACTTC	CASSPVGIQETQYF	NA	NA	TRBV28	TRBJ2-5
TGTGCCAGCAGAAACAGACAGGGGGCTGAGACCCAGTACTTC	CASRNRQGAETQYF	once	TRBD1	TRBV3-1/TRBV3-2	TRBJ2-5
TGTGCCAGCAGCGTAGAGGGAGCTTATTCGGTTAGCACAGATACGCAGTATTTT	CASSVEGAYSVSTDTQYF	NA	NA	TRBV9	TRBJ2-3
TGTGCCATCGATCCCGACAGGGCCAATGGCTACACCTTC	CAIDPDRANGYTF	NA	TRBD1	TRBV28	TRBJ1-2
TGTGCCAGCAGCTCGGGCACCGGGGAGCTGTTTTTT	CASSSGTGELFF	few	NA	TRBV7-9	TRBJ2-2
TGTGCCAGTAGTGTGGACTACCGATACAATGAGCAGTTCTTC	CASSVDYRYNEQFF	NA	NA	TRBV19	TRBJ2-1
TGTGCCAGCAGCTTAGTGTCGGGAGAGTTTAGGGATGAGCAGTTCTTC	CASSLVSGEFRDEQFF	NA	NA	TRBV7-9	TRBJ2-1
TGTGCCAGCAGCCACCGGACTAGCGGTGCCTACGAGCAGTACTTC	CASSHRTSGAYEQYF	NA	TRBD2	TRBV5-4	TRBJ2-7
TGTGCCATCAGCGACAGGGCTATGAACACTGAAGCTTTCTTT	CAISDRAMNTEAFF	NA	TRBD1	TRBV10-3	TRBJ1-1